This T cell receptor beta chain was recovered during a study of human T cells and chemical hapten exposure. This clonotype was observed a handful of times. TCRdb itself ran the RACE reads through MiXCR, one entry per CDR3 protein. Of about 82,000 distinct CDR3 sequences detected, more than 10% appear once; the ten largest clones hold more than 3%. The germline gives CDR1 SGDLS, CDR2 YYNGEE. The V end was cut by 2 bases, the J end by 5 bases, with 8 bases between. This CDR3 is built from 14 residues. Time point meaning: patch test 3, about 24 weeks after DPC sensitization. Sample treatment: therapeutic diphenylcyclopropenone sensitization with weekly scalp DPC.

The sequence derives from a woman in her forties or fifties with alopecia areata. Some clones in this sample may be carry-over from other donors' samples. The sample in question was whole blood, obtained in connection with sensitization to the hapten diphenylcyclopropenone (DPC). V gene TRBV9 combines with J gene TRBJ1-6; the D is unclear. The CDR3 protein is CASSVQQNNSPLHF. CDR3 in DNA: TGTGCCAGCAGCGTCCAGCAAAATAATTCACCCCTCCACTTT.